The clone carrying this T cell receptor (beta chain) occurred once. Original handling: Estimates of nucleated cell counts were drawn from the amplification of reference gene primers. Data came from immunoSEQ multiplex PCR; TCRdb stores just in-frame clones and leaves some out. V and J calls and clone size follow that table, whereas D and trimming were derived from the DNA. The sample lists more than 45,000 clones; roughly nine tenths were seen once. This record belongs to a study of blood T cell repertoires in COVID-19. Looking at the study overall: Acute and convalescent COVID-19 specimens originated in the United States, Italy and Spain.

V lost 3 bases to trimming and J lost 7 bases; unmatched junction nucleotides: 3. The CDR3 has 13 amino acids. Seattle-derived patients entered the study during active infection and were followed longitudinally. V usage is TRBV12-3 or TRBV12-4 and J usage is TRBJ1-2, with TRBD1 matching 9 bases. The sample consisted of peripheral blood. The sequence derives from a woman of 80 years or more with COVID-19, enrolled during active disease. Written as DNA, the CDR3 is TGTGCCAGCAGTTTGGGACAGGGTTTTGGCTACACCTTC. Translating gives CASSLGQGFGYTF.